This T cell receptor (beta chain) came from a study of control samples from healthy donors and cancer patients. This CDR3 spans 15 amino acids. CDR1 LNHDA and CDR2 SQIVND come from the germline V gene (reference sequence). Between the trimmed V and J ends, which lost 1 base and 4 bases, there was a span of 12 bases. Produced via immunoSEQ multiplex PCR; TCRdb's table is partial and in-frame only. The sample has just over 150,000 clones, 93% seen once. J is TRBJ2-3 and V is TRBV19; D is tentatively TRBD1 or TRBD2 (5 bases each). The sample was blood. The sequence came from a man in his fifties in good health. CDR3 coding DNA: TGTGCCAGTAGTATAGGAGAGGGGAGCCCAGATACGCAGTATTTT. It is translated as CASSIGEGSPDTQYF. Together with reference TRBV19 and TRBJ2-3, the CDR3 gives the full variable domain: DGGITQSPKYLFRKEGQNVTLSCEQNLNHDAMYWYRQDPGQGLRLIYYSQIVNDFQKGDIAEGYSVSREKKESFPLTVTSAQKNPTAFYLCASSIGEGSPDTQYFGPGTRLTVL.